This entry describes one T cell receptor (beta chain). Following a re-call of the 5' RACE reads, TCRdb has one entry per CDR3 protein and lacks DNA. The repertoire shows about 160,000 distinct CDR3 sequences; the top ten hold about 2.4%. These data belong to a study of monozygotic twins with inflammatory bowel disease. The germline gives CDR1 SGDLS, CDR2 YYNGEE. The CDR3 spans 15 residues. The V call is TRBV9, the J call TRBJ2-1; TCRdb calls TRBD2, which cannot be checked without DNA. The TCR sequence derives from a human donor with ulcerative colitis or Crohn's disease, or a healthy co-twin of an affected twin (not recorded which). Material: blood. The CDR3 loop is CASSIGDLRGDEQFF.